A single sample gave rise to the 24 T cell receptor beta chains below, sequenced in a study of cytomegalovirus exposure and HLA in healthy donors. Primers included in the PCR were 60 Vbeta and 13 Jbeta primers. The data were produced by immunoSEQ multiplex PCR, yet TCRdb's version contains in-frame clones alone and is incomplete. The table shows more than 100,000 clones, with 60% to 85% occurring only once. The sequenced sample consisted of PBMCs. The receptors were gathered from a woman aged 40 to 55 in good health and CMV-seronegative.

The chain joins TRBV6-6 to TRBJ1-1; 7 nucleotides align to TRBD1. Per germline, CDR1 MNHNY and CDR2 SVGAGI (reference sequence). The CDR3 sequence is 15 residues long. Trimming at V came to 2 bases and at J to 0 bases, leaving 3 bases not matched to a gene. The CDR3 DNA follows: TGTGCCAGCAGTTACGACAGGGACATGAACACTGAAGCTTTCTTT. It is translated as CASSYDRDMNTEAFF.

The CDR3 nucleotides read TGTGCCAGCCGACTAGCGGGGGCGTACACCGGGGAGCTGTTTTTT. It codes for CASRLAGAYTGELFF. The chain recombines TRBV7-2 with TRBJ2-2; 12 bases are shared with TRBD2. With 8 bases clipped from V and 3 bases from J, the junction kept 4 bases outside the gene matches. Germline values: CDR1 SGHTA, CDR2 FQGNSA. The CDR3 has 15 residues. The whole variable domain, remainder taken from reference TRBV7-2 and TRBJ2-2, is GAGVSQSPSNKVTEKGKDVELRCDPISGHTALYWYRQSLGQGLEFLIYFQGNSAPDKSGLPSDRFSAERTGGSVSTLTIQRTQQEDSAVYLCASRLAGAYTGELFFGEGSRLTVL.

The genes are TRBV25-1 and TRBJ2-2; no definite D call. V was clipped by 8 bases and J by 8 bases, with 9 bases between them. This CDR3 has 11 amino acids. Germline values: CDR1 MGHDK, CDR2 SYGVNS. The CDR3 DNA reads TGTGCCAGCCGACGCGGTGGGGAGCTGTTTTTT. It translates to CASRRGGELFF.

V gene TRBV6-1 combines with J gene TRBJ2-7; D uncertain. V was clipped by 1 base and J by 7 bases, with 17 bases between them. The germline CDR1 and CDR2 sequences are MNHNS and SASEGT. This CDR3 is built from 15 residues. The CDR3 loop is CASSEGSGRFGEQYF. The CDR3 bases are TGTGCCAGCAGTGAAGGGTCCGGAAGGTTCGGGGAGCAGTACTTC.

The chain combines TRBV10-3 with TRBJ2-7, with 11 positions matching TRBD1. V trimming: 6 bases; J trimming: 4 bases; junction bases outside the gene matches: 5. This CDR3 contains 14 residues. The germline V gene encodes CDR1 ENHRY and CDR2 SYGVKD. The CDR3 region is CAISPGQGVYEQYF. For the CDR3, the DNA is TGTGCCATCAGCCCGGGACAGGGGGTTTACGAGCAGTACTTC.

V and J are TRBV2 and TRBJ1-5; TRBD1 aligns across 8 bases. Per germline, CDR1 SNHLY and CDR2 FYNNEI. The length of the CDR3 is 15 residues. V trimming: 6 bases; J trimming: 0 bases; junction bases outside the gene matches: 4. CDR3 region: CASSPGGNSNQPQHF. Here the CDR3 DNA reads TGTGCCAGCAGCCCAGGGGGCAATAGCAATCAGCCCCAGCATTTT.

This rearrangement joins TRBV4-3 to TRBJ1-2; 9 positions match TRBD1. Trimming at V came to 5 bases and at J to 4 bases, leaving 11 bases not matched to a gene. This CDR3 has 16 residues. Germline assignment: CDR1 LGHNA and CDR2 YSLEER. For the CDR3, the DNA is TGCGCCAGCAGCAACGAACCGGGACAGGGAAGCTATGGCTACACCTTC. This encodes CASSNEPGQGSYGYTF.

This clone was seen more than once but under ten times. The rearrangement joins TRBV5-1 to TRBJ2-7; 11 bases align to TRBD2. The CDR3 has 17 amino acids. V was pared by 2 bases and J by 2 bases, with 9 bases of the junction left unmatched. The germline V gene has CDR1 SGHRS and CDR2 YFSETQ. CDR3 coding DNA: TGCGCCAGCAGCTTTCAGACCGGGACTAGCGGCGCCTACGAGCAGTACTTC. It translates to CASSFQTGTSGAYEQYF.

J is TRBJ2-7 and V is TRBV6-5, with D uncertain. V was clipped by 0 bases and J by 0 bases, with 12 bases between them. The CDR3 covers 16 residues. CDR1 is MNHEY and CDR2 is SVGAGI in the germline V gene. The CDR3 region has the DNA TGTGCCAGCAGTTACTCGATCGTCGGTGCCTCCTACGAGCAGTACTTC. Its translation is CASSYSIVGASYEQYF.

V usage is TRBV5-8 and J usage is TRBJ2-3; no clear D. Germline V lookup: CDR1 SGHTS, CDR2 YDEGEE. The CDR3 spans 17 residues. Trimming took 0 bases from V and 0 from J, leaving 14 bases between them. The CDR3 region is CASSLGASTWSTDTQYF. CDR3 nucleotides: TGTGCCAGCAGCTTGGGGGCCAGCACCTGGAGCACAGATACGCAGTATTTT.

The rearrangement uses TRBV4-3 and TRBJ2-3; D possibly corresponds to TRBD1 (6 bases). With 2 bases removed from V and 8 bases from J, the gap between germline ends came to 20 bases. Germline CDR1 LGHNA, CDR2 YSLEER. This CDR3 region has 16 residues. The CDR3 nucleotides are TGCGCCAGCAGCCAACAACAGGGTGGAGACGGGGTTACGCAGTATTTT. Translated, it gives CASSQQQGGDGVTQYF.

The rearrangement joins TRBV30 to TRBJ1-2; 7 bases line up with TRBD1. The CDR3 totals 16 residues. V gave up 0 bases and J gave up 4 bases; unmatched junction bases: 11. Per germline, CDR1 GTSNPN and CDR2 SVGIG (reference sequence). CDR3 sequence reads: CAWSVGGGVPAYGYTF. The CDR3 DNA is TGTGCCTGGAGTGTAGGGGGCGGGGTGCCCGCCTATGGCTACACCTTC.

The chain recombines TRBV7-8 with TRBJ2-5; perhaps TRBD2 as D (5 bases). V lost 0 bases and J 0 bases, leaving 8 bases between the germline ends. CDR3 length: 15 residues. Germline loops: CDR1 SGHVS, CDR2 FQNEAQ. This CDR3 reads CASSLAEEDQETQYF. In DNA form, the CDR3 reads TGTGCCAGCAGCTTAGCGGAGGAAGACCAAGAGACCCAGTACTTC.

The sample holds a few counts of this clone. The CDR3 loop is CAISGTAKNTGELFF. CDR3 DNA: TGTGCCATCTCAGGGACAGCAAAGAACACCGGGGAGCTGTTTTTT. This chain joins TRBV10-3 and TRBJ2-2, with 7 positions matching TRBD1. Germline V gives CDR1 ENHRY, CDR2 SYGVKD. J gave up 1 base and V 8 bases, and 7 bases lay outside the gene matches. The CDR3 has 15 residues.

The rearrangement uses TRBV5-4 and TRBJ2-7, with 14 bases fitting TRBD2. This CDR3 is built from 17 residues. The V and J ends lost 0 bases and 4 bases, in that order; junction bases with no gene match: 6. CDR1 is SGHNT, CDR2 YYREEE, per germline (reference sequence). This CDR3 is CASSLGGLAGVLYEQYF. The CDR3 DNA reads TGTGCCAGCAGCTTGGGGGGACTAGCGGGGGTCCTTTACGAGCAGTACTTC.

The chain recombines TRBV5-1 with TRBJ1-2; maybe TRBD1 (6 bases). CDR3 length: 15 amino acids. V was cut by 4 bases and J by 3 bases, with 16 bases left in between. Per the germline V gene, CDR1 is SGHRS and CDR2 is YFSETQ. DNA for the CDR3: TGCGCCAGCAGCCCGGACAGAGCGGCTTACTATGGCTACACCTTC. It encodes CASSPDRAAYYGYTF.

This clone was seen a few times. This chain joins TRBV7-2 and TRBJ2-5; D perhaps matches TRBD2 (6 bases). Between the trimmed V and J ends, which lost 5 bases and 5 bases, there was a span of 18 bases. The CDR3 has 15 amino acids. The germline V gene has CDR1 SGHTA and CDR2 FQGNSA. In DNA, the CDR3 is TGTGCCAGCAGCCGCATCGGGGGATCAGGGGAGACCCAGTACTTC. It translates to CASSRIGGSGETQYF.

V and J are TRBV7-2 and TRBJ2-1; 13 bases align to TRBD2. V was pared by 5 bases and J by 7 bases, with 8 bases of the junction left unmatched. This CDR3 has 16 residues. Per the germline V gene, CDR1 is SGHTA and CDR2 is FQGNSA. CDR3 bases: TGTGCCAGCAGCCGAACGGGACTAGCGGGGCTAAATGAGCAGTTCTTC. Translation: CASSRTGLAGLNEQFF.

The chain joins TRBV28 to TRBJ1-1; 12 bases are shared with TRBD1. CDR1 and CDR2 (germline): MDHEN, SYDVKM. This CDR3 comprises 16 residues. V shed 6 bases, J shed 4 bases, and the junction held 9 bases outside the gene matches. DNA for the CDR3: TGTGCCAGCAGCCGAGGGACAGGGGGCTTAGGCACTGAAGCTTTCTTT. Translating it yields CASSRGTGGLGTEAFF.

V gene TRBV4-1 combines with J gene TRBJ1-6; D is perhaps TRBD1 (5 bases). V lost 1 base, J lost 7 bases, and 14 bases lay in between. This CDR3 contains 16 residues. The germline V gene encodes CDR1 MGHRA and CDR2 YSYEKL. The CDR3 DNA reads as TGCGCCAGCAGCCAAGCGTTCGTAGCAGGGAATTCACCCCTCCACTTT. Its protein product is CASSQAFVAGNSPLHF.

The chain couples TRBV7-8 to TRBJ1-3; D gene ambiguous. The CDR3 covers 16 residues. The germline V gene encodes CDR1 SGHVS and CDR2 FQNEAQ. V lost 1 base and J lost 0, with 10 bases in between. CDR3 amino acids: CASSLVATLSGNTIYF. The CDR3 bases are TGTGCCAGCAGCTTAGTCGCGACACTCTCTGGAAACACCATATATTTT.

The chain employs TRBV29-1 and TRBJ2-7; TRBD1 matches at 9 bases. Per germline, CDR1 SQVTM and CDR2 ANQGSEA. The V and J ends lost 7 bases and 2 bases, in that order; junction bases with no gene match: 12. The CDR3 runs to 15 residues. The CDR3 region is CSAGTGRGGPYEQYF. CDR3 in DNA: TGCAGCGCCGGGACAGGGAGAGGGGGGCCCTACGAGCAGTACTTC.

This clone was seen only once. This chain uses TRBV7-2 with TRBJ1-6, with D possibly matching TRBD1 (6 bases). V was shortened by 4 bases and J by 7 bases, with 11 bases between the two germline ends. CDR1 SGHTA and CDR2 FQGNSA come from the germline V gene. The CDR3 sequence is 14 residues long. CDR3 nucleotide sequence: TGTGCCAGCAGCTCGACAGGCTCAAATTCACCCCTCCACTTT. Translated: CASSSTGSNSPLHF.

V gene TRBV5-6 combines with J gene TRBJ2-1, with TRBD1 matching 7 bases. Looked up from germline, CDR1 is SGHDT and CDR2 is YYEEEE. The V segment lost 6 bases and the J segment 4 bases; nucleotides outside the gene matches: 7. There are 14 residues in the CDR3. The CDR3, as DNA: TGTGCCAGCACCGACAGGGAATGGTACAATGAGCAGTTCTTC. Amino acids: CASTDREWYNEQFF.